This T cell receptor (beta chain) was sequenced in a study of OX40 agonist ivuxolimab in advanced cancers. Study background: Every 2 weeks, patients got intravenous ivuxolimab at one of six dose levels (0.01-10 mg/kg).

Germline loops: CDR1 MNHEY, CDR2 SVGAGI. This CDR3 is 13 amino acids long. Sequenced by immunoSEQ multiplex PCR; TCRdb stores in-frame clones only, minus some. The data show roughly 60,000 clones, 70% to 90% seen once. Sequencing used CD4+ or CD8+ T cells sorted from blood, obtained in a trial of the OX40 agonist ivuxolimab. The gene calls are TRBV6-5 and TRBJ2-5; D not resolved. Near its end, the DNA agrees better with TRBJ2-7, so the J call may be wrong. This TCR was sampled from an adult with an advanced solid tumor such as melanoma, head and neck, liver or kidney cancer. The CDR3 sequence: CASSYGPAYEQYF. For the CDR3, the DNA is TGTGCCAGCAGTTATGGCCCCGCCTACGAGCAGTACTTC.